This TCR beta chain was observed in a study of blood T cells in healthy people across ages. Through a sample-barcoded 5' primer and a J-beta primer mix, a second PCR was run for roughly 6 to 12 cycles. MiXCR was run by TCRdb on the 5' RACE reads, yielding one entry per CDR3 protein. This sample has approximately 900,000 distinct CDR3 sequences, with almost 30% found just once. There were at least 6 micrograms of total RNA extracted from every sample. This clonotype was seen at least ten times. J lost 6 bases, V lost 4 bases, and 9 bases had no gene match. This CDR3 comprises 15 residues. In addition, the sample was reused for a study of T cells of mothers and their children. That report adds: Healthy Caucasian mothers, three in number, and their six children were the donors. An overlap that was slightly higher, though non-significant, was seen in related mother-child pairs versus unrelated pairs.

The rearrangement joins TRBV12-3 or TRBV12-4 to TRBJ1-2; TRBD1 matches 9 bases. Sequencing used blood. The receptor was derived from a woman aged 40-49 years in good health. In nucleotides, the CDR3 is TGTGCCAGCAGTTCTAGACGGACAGGGGAGAATGGCTACACCTTC. This codes for CASSSRRTGENGYTF.